These T cell receptor beta chains were read from a single sample in a study of Ad26.COV2.S vaccination and SARS-CoV-2 variants. Produced via immunoSEQ multiplex PCR; TCRdb's table is partial and in-frame only. The sample lists about 420,000 clones, over 75% occurring once. The sample consisted of peripheral blood, taken in a trial of Ad26.COV2.S vaccine versus placebo. The receptors were gathered from a person aged 18-65 years who received the Ad26.COV2.S COVID-19 vaccine or a placebo. The CDR3 runs from the conserved cysteine through the conserved F or W. A D gene is named only where the DNA matches it firmly. The size of a clone is reported for some rows only, either as once, few or many, or as a class for expanded clones.

. | TRBJ1-2 | TRBD1 | TRBV2 | CASSLPGQGGNYGYTF | TGTGCCAGCAGTCTACCGGGACAGGGAGGTAACTATGGCTACACCTTC
. | TRBJ2-7 | TRBD1 | TRBV19 | CASSPGTGVYEQYF | TGTGCCAGTAGCCCCGGGACAGGGGTCTACGAGCAGTACTTC
. | TRBJ2-7 | . | TRBV5-1 | CASSAFRPGQSSSYEQYF | TGCGCCAGCAGCGCCTTTCGCCCTGGACAGTCAAGCTCCTACGAGCAGTACTTC
. | TRBJ1-4 | TRBD1 | TRBV18 | CASSRSTGEYEKLFF | TGTGCCAGCTCGCGATCGACAGGGGAATATGAAAAACTGTTTTTT
. | TRBJ2-4 | . | TRBV6-5 | CASSETGGGDNIQYF | TGTGCCAGCAGCGAGACTGGGGGAGGCGATAACATTCAGTACTTC
. | TRBJ2-7 | . | TRBV6-5 | CASSRRRTGYEQYF | TGTGCCAGCAGTCGGCGTCGGACGGGTTACGAGCAGTACTTC
few | TRBJ2-6 | TRBD1 | TRBV11-2 | CASSVGQGYSGANVLTF | TGTGCCAGCAGCGTGGGACAGGGGTACTCTGGGGCCAACGTCCTGACTTTC
. | TRBJ2-2 | TRBD2 | TRBV28 | CASSMTSGADTGELFF | TGTGCCAGCAGCATGACTAGCGGGGCTGACACCGGGGAGCTGTTTTTT
. | TRBJ1-1 | . | TRBV5-6 | CASRLRALNTEAFF | TGTGCCAGCCGACTCAGGGCCCTGAACACTGAAGCTTTCTTT
. | TRBJ1-2 | . | TRBV6-5 | CASGGHTANYGYTF | TGTGCCTCCGGGGGTCACACAGCTAACTATGGCTACACCTTC
. | TRBJ1-4 | TRBD1 | TRBV5-1 | CASSQRTGGNEKLFF | TGCGCCAGCAGCCAAAGGACAGGGGGGAATGAAAAACTGTTTTTT
few | TRBJ1-6 | TRBD1 | TRBV7-6 | CASSYDRGNSPLHF | TGTGCCAGCAGCTACGACAGGGGGAATTCACCCCTCCACTTT
once | TRBJ2-3 | . | TRBV9 | CASSPLMRGPTDTQYF | TGTGCCAGCAGCCCCCTGATGAGGGGACCCACAGATACGCAGTATTTT
. | TRBJ1-4 | TRBD1 | TRBV2 | CASSPGTGTEKLFF | TGTGCCAGCAGCCCTGGGACAGGGACTGAAAAACTGTTTTTT
. | TRBJ1-2 | . | TRBV7-2 | CASSPQAGADYGYTF | TGTGCCAGCAGCCCCCAGGCGGGGGCCGACTATGGCTACACCTTC
. | TRBJ1-1 | TRBD1 | TRBV27 | CASSWDRHTEAFF | TGTGCCAGCAGCTGGGACAGACACACTGAAGCTTTCTTT
. | TRBJ2-7 | . | TRBV11-2 | CASSLGGDYEQYF | TGTGCCAGCAGCTTAGGGGGGGACTACGAGCAGTACTTC
few | TRBJ1-2 | TRBD1 | TRBV6-5 | CASKAGGVGYTF | TGTGCCAGCAAGGCAGGGGGCGTGGGCTACACCTTC
once | TRBJ1-2 | TRBD1 | TRBV10-3 | CAISWTGANYGYTF | TGTGCCATCAGTTGGACAGGGGCTAACTATGGCTACACCTTC
. | TRBJ1-6 | . | TRBV6-5 | CASTSALGISPLHF | TGTGCCAGCACTAGTGCGTTAGGAATTTCACCCCTCCACTTT
. | TRBJ2-1 | TRBD2 | TRBV6-8 | CASSFRLAGDGGGEQFF | TGTGCCAGCAGTTTCCGACTAGCGGGGGACGGAGGAGGTGAGCAGTTCTTC
. | TRBJ2-7 | . | TRBV18 | CASSPPDKAEQYF | TGTGCCAGCTCACCACCGGACAAGGCCGAGCAGTACTTC
. | TRBJ2-3 | TRBD2 | TRBV29-1 | CSVVSGAHGGAQYF | TGCAGCGTGGTTAGCGGGGCCCACGGGGGGGCGCAGTATTTT
once | TRBJ2-3 | . | TRBV9 | CASSVSENADTQYF | TGTGCCAGCAGCGTGTCGGAAAACGCAGATACGCAGTATTTT
. | TRBJ2-7 | TRBD2 | TRBV4-1 | CASRGGTYEQYF | TGCGCCAGCAGGGGGGGGACCTACGAGCAGTACTTC
. | TRBJ2-7 | . | TRBV7-9 | CASSVNDRSPRWEQYF | TGTGCCAGCAGCGTTAACGACAGGTCCCCGAGGTGGGAGCAGTACTTC
. | TRBJ1-5 | . | TRBV6-5 | CASRSGGISNQPQHF | TGTGCCAGCAGGTCCGGGGGAATTAGCAATCAGCCCCAGCATTTT
once | TRBJ2-5 | TRBD2 | TRBV4-2 | CASSPTSTSGAGTQYF | TGTGCCAGCAGCCCCACCTCGACTAGCGGGGCTGGGACCCAGTACTTC
. | TRBJ1-5 | . | TRBV6-5 | CASSYSTGGNQPQHF | TGTGCCAGCAGTTACTCGACGGGGGGAAATCAGCCCCAGCATTTT
. | TRBJ1-2 | . | TRBV19 | CASRTDRDYGYTF | TGTGCCAGTAGAACAGACAGAGACTATGGCTACACCTTC
. | TRBJ1-1 | TRBD1 | TRBV5-4 | CASTQGGDAEAFF | TGTGCCAGCACCCAAGGGGGCGACGCTGAAGCTTTCTTT
. | TRBJ2-7 | . | TRBV7-2 | CASSLRQDFRVEQYF | TGTGCCAGCAGCCTCCGACAGGATTTTAGGGTCGAGCAGTACTTC
. | TRBJ2-3 | TRBD1 | TRBV4-2 | CASSPTGQGTDTQYF | TGTGCCAGCAGCCCAACAGGACAGGGAACGGATACGCAGTATTTT
. | TRBJ1-2 | TRBD1 | TRBV9 | CASSLTGTDNYGYTF | TGTGCCAGCAGCCTTACCGGGACAGATAACTATGGCTACACCTTC
. | TRBJ2-1 | . | TRBV15 | CATSREFREEQFF | TGTGCCACCAGCAGAGAATTCAGGGAGGAGCAGTTCTTC
once | TRBJ2-2 | . | TRBV7-9 | CASSSRPPNTGELFF | TGTGCCAGCAGCTCACGACCCCCGAACACCGGGGAGCTGTTTTTT
. | TRBJ1-2 | . | TRBV28 | CASIAGPFYGYTF | TGTGCCAGCATCGCCGGGCCCTTCTATGGCTACACCTTC
. | TRBJ1-3 | . | TRBV4-3 | CASSQAGNTIYF | TGCGCCAGCAGCCAAGCGGGAAACACCATATATTTT
few | TRBJ1-2 | TRBD1 | TRBV5-4 | CASRRTGDYGYTF | TGTGCCAGCAGGAGGACAGGGGACTATGGCTACACCTTC
. | TRBJ1-1 | . | TRBV7-9 | CASSLYGKNTEAFF | TGTGCCAGCAGCTTATACGGCAAGAACACTGAAGCTTTCTTT
. | TRBJ2-2 | . | TRBV12-5 | CASGLVLEGRNTGELFF | TGTGCTAGTGGTTTGGTACTGGAGGGGCGGAACACCGGGGAGCTGTTTTTT
. | TRBJ1-6 | . | TRBV19 | CASSARDTENSPLHF | TGTGCCAGTAGCGCCCGGGACACAGAAAATTCACCCCTCCACTTT
. | TRBJ2-2 | . | TRBV7-9 | CASSLDGSRNTGELFF | TGTGCCAGCAGCTTAGATGGCAGTCGGAACACCGGGGAGCTGTTTTTT
. | TRBJ2-1 | TRBD2 | TRBV7-3 | CASSPGIAGVLVEQFF | TGTGCCAGCAGCCCAGGGATAGCGGGGGTTCTAGTTGAGCAGTTCTTC
. | TRBJ1-3 | TRBD1 | TRBV18 | CASSPPDRSGNTIYF | TGTGCCAGCTCACCACCGGACAGGTCTGGAAACACCATATATTTT
. | TRBJ2-5 | TRBD2 | TRBV19 | CASSIMASGASETQYF | TGTGCCAGTAGTATAATGGCTAGCGGGGCGTCAGAGACCCAGTACTTC
. | TRBJ2-3 | TRBD1 | TRBV6-2/TRBV6-3 | CASSFGQATDTQYF | TGTGCCAGCAGTTTCGGACAGGCCACAGATACGCAGTATTTT
. | TRBJ1-3 | TRBD1 | TRBV27 | CASSRQGASGNTIYF | TGTGCCAGCAGTAGACAGGGGGCTTCTGGAAACACCATATATTTT
. | TRBJ1-6 | . | TRBV7-8 | CASSLASSPANSPLHF | TGTGCCAGCAGCTTAGCCTCCAGTCCGGCCAATTCACCCCTCCACTTT
. | TRBJ2-1 | TRBD2 | TRBV7-9 | CASSSLRLAGNEQFF | TGTGCCAGCAGCTCCCTCCGGCTAGCGGGCAATGAGCAGTTCTTC